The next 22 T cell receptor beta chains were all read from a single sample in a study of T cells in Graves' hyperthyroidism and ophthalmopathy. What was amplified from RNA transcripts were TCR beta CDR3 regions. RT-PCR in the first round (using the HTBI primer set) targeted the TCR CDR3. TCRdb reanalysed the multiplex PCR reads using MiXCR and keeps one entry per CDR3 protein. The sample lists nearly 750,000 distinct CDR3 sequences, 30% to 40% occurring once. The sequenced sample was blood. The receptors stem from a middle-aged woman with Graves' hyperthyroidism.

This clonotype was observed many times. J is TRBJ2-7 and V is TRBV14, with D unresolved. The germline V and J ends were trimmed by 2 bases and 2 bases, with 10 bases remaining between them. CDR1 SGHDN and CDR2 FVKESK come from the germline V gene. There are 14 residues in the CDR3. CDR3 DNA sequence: TGTGCCAGCAGCCAACTTTCCCGTACCTACGAGCAGTACTTC. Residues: CASSQLSRTYEQYF.

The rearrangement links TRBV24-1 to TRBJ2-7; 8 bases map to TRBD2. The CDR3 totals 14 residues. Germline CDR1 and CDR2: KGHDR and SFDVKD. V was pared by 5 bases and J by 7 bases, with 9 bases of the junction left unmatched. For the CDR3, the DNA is TGTGCCACCAGTGCAAGGACTAGCTCTCTGGAGCAGTACTTC. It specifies CATSARTSSLEQYF.

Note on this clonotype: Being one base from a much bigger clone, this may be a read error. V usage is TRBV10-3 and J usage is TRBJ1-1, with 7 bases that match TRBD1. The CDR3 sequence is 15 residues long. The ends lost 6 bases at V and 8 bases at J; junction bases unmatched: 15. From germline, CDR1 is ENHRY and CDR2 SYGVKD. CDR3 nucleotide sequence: TGTGCCATCAGCCGACCACCCTTGAGGGGGCAAGAAGCTTTCTTT. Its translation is CAISRPPLRGQEAFF.

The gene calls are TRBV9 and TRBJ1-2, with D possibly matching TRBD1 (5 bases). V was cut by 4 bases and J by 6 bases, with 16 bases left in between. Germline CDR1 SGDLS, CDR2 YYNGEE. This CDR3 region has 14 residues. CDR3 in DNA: TGTGCCAGCAGCCAGCAGGGATTTGGCCATGGCTACACCTTC. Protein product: CASSQQGFGHGYTF.

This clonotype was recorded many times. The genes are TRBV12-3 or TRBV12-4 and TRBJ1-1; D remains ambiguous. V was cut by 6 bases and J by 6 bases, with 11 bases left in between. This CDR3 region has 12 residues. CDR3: CASSLTTAEAFF. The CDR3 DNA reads TGTGCCAGCAGCTTAACCACGGCTGAAGCTTTCTTT.

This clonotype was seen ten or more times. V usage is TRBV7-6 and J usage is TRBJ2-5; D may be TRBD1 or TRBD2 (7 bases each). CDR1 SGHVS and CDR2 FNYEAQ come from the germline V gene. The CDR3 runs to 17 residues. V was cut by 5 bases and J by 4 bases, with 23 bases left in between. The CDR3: CASSIYPDRAGVETQYF. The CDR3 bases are TGTGCCAGCAGCATCTACCCCGACAGGGCGGGGGTAGAGACCCAGTACTTC.

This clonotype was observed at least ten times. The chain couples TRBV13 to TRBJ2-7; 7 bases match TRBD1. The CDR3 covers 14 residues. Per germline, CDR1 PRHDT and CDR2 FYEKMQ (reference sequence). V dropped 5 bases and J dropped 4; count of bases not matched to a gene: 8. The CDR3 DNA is TGTGCCAGCAGCCGCGAAGGGGGCCCGTACGAGCAGTACTTC. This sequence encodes CASSREGGPYEQYF. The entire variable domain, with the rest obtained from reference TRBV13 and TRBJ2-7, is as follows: AAGVIQSPRHLIKEKRETATLKCYPIPRHDTVYWYQQGPGQDPQFLISFYEKMQSDKGSIPDRFSAQQFSDYHSELNMSSLELGDSALYFCASSREGGPYEQYFGPGTRLTVT.

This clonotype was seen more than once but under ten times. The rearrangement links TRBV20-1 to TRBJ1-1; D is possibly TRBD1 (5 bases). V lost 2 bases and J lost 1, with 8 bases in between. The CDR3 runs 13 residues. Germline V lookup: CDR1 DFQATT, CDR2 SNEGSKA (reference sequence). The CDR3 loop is CSARFGGNTEAFF. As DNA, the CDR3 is TGCAGTGCTAGATTTGGGGGGAACACTGAAGCTTTCTTT.

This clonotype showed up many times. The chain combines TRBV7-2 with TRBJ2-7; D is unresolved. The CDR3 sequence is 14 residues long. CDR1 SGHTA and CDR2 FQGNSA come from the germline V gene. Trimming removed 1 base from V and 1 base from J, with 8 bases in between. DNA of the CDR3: TGTGCCAGCAGCTTAGGGTATCCATCCTACGAGCAGTACTTC. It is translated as CASSLGYPSYEQYF.

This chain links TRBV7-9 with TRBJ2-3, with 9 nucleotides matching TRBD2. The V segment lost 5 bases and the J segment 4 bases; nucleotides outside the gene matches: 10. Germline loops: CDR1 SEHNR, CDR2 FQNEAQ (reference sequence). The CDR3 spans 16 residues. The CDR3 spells CASSPVVSGSPDTQYF. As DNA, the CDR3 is TGTGCCAGCAGCCCCGTGGTTAGCGGGAGCCCAGATACGCAGTATTTT.

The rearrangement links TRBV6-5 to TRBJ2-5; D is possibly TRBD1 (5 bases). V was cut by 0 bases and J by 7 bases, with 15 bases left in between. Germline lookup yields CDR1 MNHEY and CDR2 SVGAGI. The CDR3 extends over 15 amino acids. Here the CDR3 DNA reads TGTGCCAGCAGTTACTCTTACAGGTCCCCGGGGACCCAGTACTTC. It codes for CASSYSYRSPGTQYF.

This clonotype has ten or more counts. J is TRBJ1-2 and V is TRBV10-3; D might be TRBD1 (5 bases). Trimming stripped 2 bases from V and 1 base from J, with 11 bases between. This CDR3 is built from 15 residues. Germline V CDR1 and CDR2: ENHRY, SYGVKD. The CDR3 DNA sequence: TGTGCCATCAGTGAGCCCCGGGACTTTAACTATGGCTACACCTTC. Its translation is CAISEPRDFNYGYTF.

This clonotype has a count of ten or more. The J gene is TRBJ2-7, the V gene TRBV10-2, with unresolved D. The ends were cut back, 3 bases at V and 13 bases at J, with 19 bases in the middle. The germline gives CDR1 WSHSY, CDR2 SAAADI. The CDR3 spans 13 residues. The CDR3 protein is CASSEFKHGSPYF. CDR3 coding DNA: TGCGCCAGCAGTGAATTCAAGCACGGCTCTCCTTACTTC.

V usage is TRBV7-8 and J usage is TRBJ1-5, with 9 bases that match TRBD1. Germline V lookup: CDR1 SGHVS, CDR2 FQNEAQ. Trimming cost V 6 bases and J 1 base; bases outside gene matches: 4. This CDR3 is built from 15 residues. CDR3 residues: CASRDRGQSNQPQHF. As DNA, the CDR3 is TGTGCCAGCAGGGACAGGGGTCAGAGCAATCAGCCCCAGCATTTT.

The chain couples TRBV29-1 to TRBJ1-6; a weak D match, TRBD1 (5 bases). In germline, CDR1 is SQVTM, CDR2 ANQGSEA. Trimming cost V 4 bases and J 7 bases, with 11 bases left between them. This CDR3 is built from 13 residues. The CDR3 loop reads CSVVAGTNSPLHF. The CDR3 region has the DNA TGCAGCGTTGTGGCGGGGACGAATTCACCCCTCCACTTT.

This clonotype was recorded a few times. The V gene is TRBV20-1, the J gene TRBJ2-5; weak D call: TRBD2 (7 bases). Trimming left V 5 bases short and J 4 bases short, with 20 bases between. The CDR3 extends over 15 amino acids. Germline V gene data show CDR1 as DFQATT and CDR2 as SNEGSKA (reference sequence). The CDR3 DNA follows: TGCAGTGCTGGAAAGGGGGGGGCCTTGGGAGAGACCCAGTACTTC. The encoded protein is CSAGKGGALGETQYF.

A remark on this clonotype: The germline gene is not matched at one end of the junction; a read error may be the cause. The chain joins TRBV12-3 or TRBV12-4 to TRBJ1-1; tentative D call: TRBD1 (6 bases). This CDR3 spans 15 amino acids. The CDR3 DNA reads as TGTGCCAGCAGTTCGGGGGGCTCGGGGGACGCTGAAGCTTCCTTT. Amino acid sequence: CASSSGGSGDAEASF.

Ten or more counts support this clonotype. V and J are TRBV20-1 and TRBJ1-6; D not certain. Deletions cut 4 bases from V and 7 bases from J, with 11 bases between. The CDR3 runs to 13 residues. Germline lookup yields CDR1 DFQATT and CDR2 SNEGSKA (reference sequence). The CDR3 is CSANAAANSPLHF. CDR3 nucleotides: TGCAGTGCTAACGCGGCAGCAAATTCACCCCTCCACTTT.

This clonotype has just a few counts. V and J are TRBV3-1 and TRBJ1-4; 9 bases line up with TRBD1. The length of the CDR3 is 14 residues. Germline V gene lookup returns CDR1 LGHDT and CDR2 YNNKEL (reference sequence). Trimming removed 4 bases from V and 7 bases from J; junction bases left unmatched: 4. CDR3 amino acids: CASSPRQGGEKLFF. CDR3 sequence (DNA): TGTGCCAGCAGCCCTCGACAGGGGGGTGAAAAACTGTTTTTT.

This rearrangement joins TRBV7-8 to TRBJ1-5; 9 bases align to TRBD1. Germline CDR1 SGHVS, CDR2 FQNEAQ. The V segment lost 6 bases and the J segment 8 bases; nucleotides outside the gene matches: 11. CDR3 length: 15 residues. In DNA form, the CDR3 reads TGTGCCAGCAGTTTTGATGGGACAGGGAACAAGCCCCAGCATTTT. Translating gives CASSFDGTGNKPQHF.

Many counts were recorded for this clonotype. CDR3 DNA: TGTGCCAGCAGCTTATCCCGCGGGACAGCCTATGGCTACACCTTC. Its translation: CASSLSRGTAYGYTF. The V gene is TRBV7-2, the J gene TRBJ1-2, with TRBD1 matching 7 bases. V trimming: 2 bases; J trimming: 4 bases; junction bases outside the gene matches: 7. The CDR3 has 15 residues. The germline gives CDR1 SGHTA, CDR2 FQGNSA.

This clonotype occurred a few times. The CDR3 region is CASFSGNTIYF. Here the CDR3 DNA reads TGTGCCAGCTTCTCTGGAAACACCATATATTTT. The chain carries TRBV6-6 and TRBJ1-3; D gene ambiguous. This CDR3 has 11 residues. Trimming left V 8 bases short and J 0 bases short, with 2 bases between. Germline-derived CDR1 and CDR2 are MNHNY and SVGAGI (reference sequence).